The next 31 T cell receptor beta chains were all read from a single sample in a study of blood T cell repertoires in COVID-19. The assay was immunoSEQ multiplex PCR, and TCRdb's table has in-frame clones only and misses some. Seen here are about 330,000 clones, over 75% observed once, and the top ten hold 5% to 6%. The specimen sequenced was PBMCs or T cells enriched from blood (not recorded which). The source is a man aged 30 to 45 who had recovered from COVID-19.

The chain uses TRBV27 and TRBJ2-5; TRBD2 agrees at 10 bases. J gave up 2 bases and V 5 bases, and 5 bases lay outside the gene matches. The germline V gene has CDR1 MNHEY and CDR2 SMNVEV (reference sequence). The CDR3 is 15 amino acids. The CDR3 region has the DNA TGTGCCAGCAGTGTCAGACTAGCGGGTCAAGAGACCCAGTACTTC. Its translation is CASSVRLAGQETQYF.

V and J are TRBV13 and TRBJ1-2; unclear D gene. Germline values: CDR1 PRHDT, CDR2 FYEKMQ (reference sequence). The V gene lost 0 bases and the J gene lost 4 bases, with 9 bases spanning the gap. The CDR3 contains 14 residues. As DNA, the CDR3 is TGTGCCAGCAGCTTAGGATACTTACTCTATGGCTACACCTTC. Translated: CASSLGYLLYGYTF.

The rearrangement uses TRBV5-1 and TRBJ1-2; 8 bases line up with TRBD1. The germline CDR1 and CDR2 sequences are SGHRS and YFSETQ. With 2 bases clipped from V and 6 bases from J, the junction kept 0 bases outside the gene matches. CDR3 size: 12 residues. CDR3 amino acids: CASSLQGDGYTF. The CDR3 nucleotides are TGCGCCAGCAGCTTACAGGGGGATGGCTACACCTTC.

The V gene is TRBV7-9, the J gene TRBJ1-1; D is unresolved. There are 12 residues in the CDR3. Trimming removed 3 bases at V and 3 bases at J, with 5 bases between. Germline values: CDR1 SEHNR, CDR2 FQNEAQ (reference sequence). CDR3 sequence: CASSFGDTEAFF. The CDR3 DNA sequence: TGTGCCAGCAGCTTTGGAGACACTGAAGCTTTCTTT.

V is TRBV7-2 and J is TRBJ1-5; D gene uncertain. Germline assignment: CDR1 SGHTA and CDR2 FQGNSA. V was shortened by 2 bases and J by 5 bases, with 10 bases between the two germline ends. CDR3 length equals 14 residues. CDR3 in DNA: TGTGCCAGCAGCTTACTAGGCACCTATCAGCCCCAGCATTTT. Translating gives CASSLLGTYQPQHF.

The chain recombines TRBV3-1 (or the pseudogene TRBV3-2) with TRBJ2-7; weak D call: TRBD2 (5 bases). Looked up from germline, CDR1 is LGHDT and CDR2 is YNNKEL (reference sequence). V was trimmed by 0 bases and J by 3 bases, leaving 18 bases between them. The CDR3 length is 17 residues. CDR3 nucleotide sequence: TGTGCCAGCAGCCAAGATCCAACTAGGACGGGCTACTACGAGCAGTACTTC. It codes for CASSQDPTRTGYYEQYF.

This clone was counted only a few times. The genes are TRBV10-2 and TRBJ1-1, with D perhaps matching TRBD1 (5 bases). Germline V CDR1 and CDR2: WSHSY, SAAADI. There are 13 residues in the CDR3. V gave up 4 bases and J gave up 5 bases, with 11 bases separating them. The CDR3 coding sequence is TGCGCCAGCAGTGCCCAGGGAAGAACTGAAGCTTTCTTT. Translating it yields CASSAQGRTEAFF.

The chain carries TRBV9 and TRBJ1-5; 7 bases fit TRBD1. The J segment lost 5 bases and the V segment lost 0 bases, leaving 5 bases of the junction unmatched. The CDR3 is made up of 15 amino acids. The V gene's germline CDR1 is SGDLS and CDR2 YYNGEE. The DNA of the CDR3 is TGTGCCAGCAGCGTAGGGGGCAGGGGGGATCAGCCCCAGCATTTT. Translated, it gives CASSVGGRGDQPQHF.

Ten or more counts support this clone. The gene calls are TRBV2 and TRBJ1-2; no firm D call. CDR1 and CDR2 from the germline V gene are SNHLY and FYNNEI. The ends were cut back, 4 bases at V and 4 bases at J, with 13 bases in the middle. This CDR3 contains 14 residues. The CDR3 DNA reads TGTGCCAGCAGTGTCCAACTGATAGTCTATGGCTACACCTTC. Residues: CASSVQLIVYGYTF.

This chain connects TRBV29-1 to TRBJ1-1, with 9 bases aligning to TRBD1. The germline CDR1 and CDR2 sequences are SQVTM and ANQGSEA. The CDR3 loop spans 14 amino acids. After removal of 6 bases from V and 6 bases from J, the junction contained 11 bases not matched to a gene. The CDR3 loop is CSVARDRDYSEAFF. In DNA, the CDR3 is TGCAGCGTCGCCCGGGACAGGGATTATTCTGAAGCTTTCTTT.

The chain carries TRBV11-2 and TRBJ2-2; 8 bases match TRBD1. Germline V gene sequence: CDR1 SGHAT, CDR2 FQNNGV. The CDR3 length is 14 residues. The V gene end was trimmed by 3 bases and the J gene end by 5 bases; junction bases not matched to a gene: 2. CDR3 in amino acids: CASSFRQGTGELFF. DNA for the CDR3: TGTGCCAGCAGCTTTCGACAGGGGACCGGGGAGCTGTTTTTT.

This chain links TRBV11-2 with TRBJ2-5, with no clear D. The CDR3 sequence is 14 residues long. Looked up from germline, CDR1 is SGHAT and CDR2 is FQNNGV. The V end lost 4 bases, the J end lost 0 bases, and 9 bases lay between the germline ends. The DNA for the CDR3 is TGTGCCAGCAGCTCCGACTTATACCAAGAGACCCAGTACTTC. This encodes CASSSDLYQETQYF.

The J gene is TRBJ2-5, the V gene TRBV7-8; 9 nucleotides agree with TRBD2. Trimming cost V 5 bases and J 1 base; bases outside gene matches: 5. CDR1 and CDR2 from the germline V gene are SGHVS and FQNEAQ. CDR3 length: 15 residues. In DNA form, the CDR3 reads TGTGCCAGCAGCCCCGCTAGCGGGGTCCAAGAGACCCAGTACTTC. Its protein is CASSPASGVQETQYF.

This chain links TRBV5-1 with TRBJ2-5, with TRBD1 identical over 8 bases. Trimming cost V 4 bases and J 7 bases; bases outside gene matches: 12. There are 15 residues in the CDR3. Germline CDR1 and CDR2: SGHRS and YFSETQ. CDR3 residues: CASSQGQGDVRTQYF. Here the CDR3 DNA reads TGCGCCAGCAGCCAAGGACAGGGCGACGTCCGGACCCAGTACTTC.

CDR3 protein: CASSLGFGAGQNTEAFF. CDR3 coding DNA: TGTGCCAGCAGTTTAGGGTTCGGAGCAGGACAGAACACTGAAGCTTTCTTT. V gene TRBV28 combines with J gene TRBJ1-1, with D tentatively TRBD1 (5 bases). Between the trimmed V and J ends, which lost 2 bases and 1 base, there was a span of 17 bases. Germline CDR1 reads MDHEN; CDR2 reads SYDVKM. CDR3 length: 17 amino acids.

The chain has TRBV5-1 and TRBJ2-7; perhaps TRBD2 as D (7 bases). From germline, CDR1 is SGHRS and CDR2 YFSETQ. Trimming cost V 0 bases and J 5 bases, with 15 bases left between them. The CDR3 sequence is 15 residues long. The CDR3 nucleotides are TGCGCCAGCAGCTTGGAGGGGGGGAGGTACGACGAGCAGTACTTC. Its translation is CASSLEGGRYDEQYF.

The CDR3 nucleotides read TGCGCCAGCAGCTTGGAGTGGGGGCTGAGTACTGAAGCTTTCTTT. Amino acid sequence: CASSLEWGLSTEAFF. This chain joins TRBV5-1 and TRBJ1-1; D perhaps matches TRBD1 (6 bases). The CDR3 is 15 amino acids. Trimming shortened V by 0 bases and J by 5 bases, and 14 bases separated the two germline ends. Germline CDR1 reads SGHRS; CDR2 reads YFSETQ.

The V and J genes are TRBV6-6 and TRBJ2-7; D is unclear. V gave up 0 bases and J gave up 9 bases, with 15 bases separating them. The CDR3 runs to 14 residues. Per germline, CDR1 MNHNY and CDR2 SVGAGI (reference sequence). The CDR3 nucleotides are TGTGCCAGCAGTTACTCGACTTACTCGCATTCGCAGTACTTC. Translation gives CASSYSTYSHSQYF.

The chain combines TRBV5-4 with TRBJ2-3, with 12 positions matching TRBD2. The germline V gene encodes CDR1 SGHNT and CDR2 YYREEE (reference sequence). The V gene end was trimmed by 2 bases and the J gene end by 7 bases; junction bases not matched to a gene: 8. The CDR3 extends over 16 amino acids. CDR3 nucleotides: TGTGCCAGCAGCTTTCCTAGCGGGGGGGCCGAAAATACGCAGTATTTT. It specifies CASSFPSGGAENTQYF.

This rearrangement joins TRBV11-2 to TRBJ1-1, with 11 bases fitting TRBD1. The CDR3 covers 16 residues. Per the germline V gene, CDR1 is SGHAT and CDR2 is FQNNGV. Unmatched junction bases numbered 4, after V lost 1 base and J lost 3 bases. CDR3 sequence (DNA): TGTGCCAGCAGCTTAGCAGGGACAGGGGGAGACACTGAAGCTTTCTTT. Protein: CASSLAGTGGDTEAFF.

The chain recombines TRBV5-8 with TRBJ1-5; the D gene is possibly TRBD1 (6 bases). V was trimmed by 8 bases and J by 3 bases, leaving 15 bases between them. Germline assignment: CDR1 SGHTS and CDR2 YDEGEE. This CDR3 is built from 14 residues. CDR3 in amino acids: CASTPRDINQPQHF. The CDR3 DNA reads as TGTGCCAGTACCCCCCGGGACATCAATCAGCCCCAGCATTTT. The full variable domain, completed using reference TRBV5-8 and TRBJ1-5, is EAGVTQSPTHLIKTRGQQATLRCSPISGHTSVYWYQQALGLGLQFLLWYDEGEERNRGNFPPRFSGRQFPNYSSELNVNALELEDSALYLCASTPRDINQPQHFGDGTRLSIL.

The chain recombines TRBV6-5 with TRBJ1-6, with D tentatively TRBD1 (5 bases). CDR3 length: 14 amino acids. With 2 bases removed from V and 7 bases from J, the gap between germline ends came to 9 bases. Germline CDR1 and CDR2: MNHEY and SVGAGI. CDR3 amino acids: CASSYGTGNSPLHF. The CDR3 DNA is TGTGCCAGCAGTTACGGCACAGGCAATTCACCCCTCCACTTT.

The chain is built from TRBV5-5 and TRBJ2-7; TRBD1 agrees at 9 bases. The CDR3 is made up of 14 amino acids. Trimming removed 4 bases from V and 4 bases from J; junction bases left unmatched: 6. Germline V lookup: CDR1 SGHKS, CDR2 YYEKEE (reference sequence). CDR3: CASSPGTGRYEQYF. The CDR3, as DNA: TGTGCCAGCAGCCCGGGGACAGGGAGGTACGAGCAGTACTTC.

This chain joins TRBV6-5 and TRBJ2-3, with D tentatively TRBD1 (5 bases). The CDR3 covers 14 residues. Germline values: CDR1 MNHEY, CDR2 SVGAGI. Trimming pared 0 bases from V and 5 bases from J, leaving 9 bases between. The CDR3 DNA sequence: TGTGCCAGCAGTTACTCGCAGGGCGTAGATACGCAGTATTTT. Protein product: CASSYSQGVDTQYF.

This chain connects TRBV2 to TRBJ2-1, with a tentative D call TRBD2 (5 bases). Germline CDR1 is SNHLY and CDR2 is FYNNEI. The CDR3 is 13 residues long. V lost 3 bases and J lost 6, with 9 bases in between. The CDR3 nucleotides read TGTGCCAGCAGTGACGCCGGGGTCAATGAGCAGTTCTTC. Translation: CASSDAGVNEQFF.

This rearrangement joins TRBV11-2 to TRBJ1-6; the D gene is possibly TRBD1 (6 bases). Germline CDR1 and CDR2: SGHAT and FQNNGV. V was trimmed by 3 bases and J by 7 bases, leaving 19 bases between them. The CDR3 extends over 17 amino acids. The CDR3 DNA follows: TGTGCCAGCAGCTTTAATTTTCAGGGGCGGGGGAATTCACCCCTCCACTTT. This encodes CASSFNFQGRGNSPLHF.

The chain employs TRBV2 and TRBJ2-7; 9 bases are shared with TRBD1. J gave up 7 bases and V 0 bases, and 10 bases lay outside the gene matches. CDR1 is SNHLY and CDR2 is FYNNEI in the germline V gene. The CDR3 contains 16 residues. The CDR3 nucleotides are TGTGCCAGCAGTGAAGCTTTCGGGACAGGGCTCTGGGAGCAGTACTTC. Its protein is CASSEAFGTGLWEQYF.

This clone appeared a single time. In nucleotides, the CDR3 is TGCGCCAGCAGCCACCCCTATAGCGGGGGGCATACCTACGAGCAGTACTTC. Translation gives CASSHPYSGGHTYEQYF. The chain employs TRBV4-1 and TRBJ2-7; 10 bases agree with TRBD2. V gave up 3 bases and J gave up 2 bases; unmatched junction bases: 10. This CDR3 region has 17 residues. Germline CDR1 MGHRA, CDR2 YSYEKL.

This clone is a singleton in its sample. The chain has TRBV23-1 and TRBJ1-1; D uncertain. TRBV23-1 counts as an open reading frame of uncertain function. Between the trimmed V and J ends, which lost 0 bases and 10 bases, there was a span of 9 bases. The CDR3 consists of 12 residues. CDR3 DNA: TGCGCCAGCAGTCAATCGATTCGGGGAGCTTTCTTT. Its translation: CASSQSIRGAFF.

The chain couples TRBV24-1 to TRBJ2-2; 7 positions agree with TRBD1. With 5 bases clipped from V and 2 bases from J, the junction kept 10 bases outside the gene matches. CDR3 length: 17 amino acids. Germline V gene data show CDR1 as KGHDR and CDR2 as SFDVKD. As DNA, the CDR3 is TGTGCCACCAGTGCACTCCTCGACAGGGACAACACCGGGGAGCTGTTTTTT. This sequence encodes CATSALLDRDNTGELFF.

The CDR3 nucleotides are TGTGCCAGCCGACGGACAGGGCCCTACGAGCAGTACTTC. Its translation is CASRRTGPYEQYF. The chain links TRBV18 to TRBJ2-7; TRBD1 matches 8 bases. The CDR3 extends over 13 amino acids. The V gene end was trimmed by 8 bases and the J gene end by 2 bases; junction bases not matched to a gene: 5. Germline V gene data show CDR1 as KGHSH and CDR2 as LQKENI.